The rows below give T cell receptor beta chains drawn from one sample of a study of T cell responses to AZD1222 COVID-19 vaccine. Using immunoSEQ multiplex PCR, the repertoire was profiled, and TCRdb retains in-frame clones only, with some absent. The sample includes 100,000 to 150,000 clones, over 75% seen only once; the top ten take approximately 1.5%. This specimen consisted of peripheral blood, obtained on day 0 of AZD1222 vaccination. The receptors originated from an adult in good health. The CDR3 runs from the conserved cysteine through the conserved F or W. The D gene is left open where the match is weak. Clone size is shown for a subset of rows, as once, few, many or a class of expanded clone.

J | D | size | V | length | CDR3 | DNA
TRBJ1-2 | TRBD1 | . | TRBV5-5 | 15 | CASSLTGGGNYGYTF | TGTGCCAGCAGCCTCACAGGGGGTGGGAACTATGGCTACACCTTC
TRBJ2-3 | . | once | TRBV9 | 13 | CASSVTGTDTQYF | TGTGCCAGCAGCGTTACAGGGACAGATACGCAGTATTTT
TRBJ1-1 | . | . | TRBV5-1 | 15 | CASSPVGAADTEAFF | TGCGCCAGCAGCCCGGTGGGGGCGGCGGACACTGAAGCTTTCTTT
TRBJ1-5 | . | . | TRBV6-5 | 14 | CASRTQGSNQPQHF | TGTGCCAGCAGAACGCAGGGTAGCAATCAGCCCCAGCATTTT
TRBJ1-2 | . | . | TRBV4-2 | 11 | CASSQEDGYTF | TGTGCCAGCAGCCAAGAAGACGGCTACACCTTC
TRBJ1-2 | . | . | TRBV12-2 | 17 | CASRFIQGAPLNYGYTF | TGTGCAAGTCGCTTCATACAGGGGGCGCCTTTAAACTATGGCTACACCTTC
TRBJ2-7 | . | . | TRBV6-5 | 14 | CASSRVGTTYEQYF | TGTGCCAGCAGCCGTGTGGGGACCACCTACGAGCAGTACTTC
TRBJ1-1 | . | . | TRBV6-2/TRBV6-3 | 15 | CASTPGGSMNTEAFF | TGTGCCAGCACCCCGGGGGGATCAATGAACACTGAAGCTTTCTTT
TRBJ2-2 | . | once | TRBV11-3 | 15 | CASRHRDSSTGELFF | TGTGCCAGCAGACATAGGGACTCTTCCACCGGGGAGCTGTTTTTT
TRBJ1-5 | TRBD1 | . | TRBV28 | 19 | CASSFGDSGMFYSNQPQHF | TGTGCCAGCAGTTTCGGGGACAGTGGGATGTTCTATAGCAATCAGCCCCAGCATTTT
TRBJ1-5 | . | few | TRBV2 | 17 | CASRAGRVLWANQPQHF | TGTGCCAGCAGGGCGGGACGGGTCCTTTGGGCCAATCAGCCCCAGCATTTT